Below are 8 T cell receptor beta chains sequenced from a single sample in a study of blood T cell repertoires in COVID-19. The table came from immunoSEQ multiplex PCR; TCRdb's copy has only in-frame clones and leaves some out. The sample includes about 85,000 clones, around 81% of them seen just once. The sample was peripheral blood. These receptor sequences come from a man in his sixties with acute or convalescent COVID-19.

This chain uses TRBV30 with TRBJ1-4; D not certain. V gave up 4 bases and J gave up 6 bases, with 15 bases separating them. Germline V gene data show CDR1 as GTSNPN and CDR2 as SVGIG (reference sequence). CDR3 length: 14 amino acids. The CDR3 DNA reads as TGTGCCTGGATGACGGCAGGTGGCGATGAAAAACTGTTTTTT. This sequence encodes CAWMTAGGDEKLFF.

Only one count was recorded for this clone. This chain connects TRBV12-3 or TRBV12-4 to TRBJ2-7, with a possible D match to TRBD2 (5 bases). V lost 6 bases to trimming and J lost 6 bases, with 12 bases between them. This CDR3 contains 12 residues. The CDR3 region is CASSSRRGEQYF. CDR3 in DNA: TGTGCCAGCAGCTCTCGACGGGGCGAGCAGTACTTC.

V and J are TRBV28 and TRBJ2-3; the match to TRBD2 covers 10 bases. The CDR3 runs to 15 residues. Germline CDR1 MDHEN, CDR2 SYDVKM. V was pared by 6 bases and J by 1 base, with 4 bases of the junction left unmatched. For the CDR3, the DNA is TGTGCCAGCAGCCTAACTAGCGGGGGCACAGATACGCAGTATTTT. Translation: CASSLTSGGTDTQYF. The full variable domain, its missing parts supplied by reference TRBV28 and TRBJ2-3, is DVKVTQSSRYLVKRTGEKVFLECVQDMDHENMFWYRQDPGLGLRLIYFSYDVKMKEKGDIPEGYSVSREKKERFSLILESASTNQTSMYLCASSLTSGGTDTQYFGPGTRLTVL.

This chain connects TRBV2 to TRBJ2-7; D gene uncertain. The CDR3 totals 19 residues. Looked up from germline, CDR1 is SNHLY and CDR2 is FYNNEI. V was pared by 2 bases and J by 0 bases, with 23 bases between. In DNA, the CDR3 is TGTGCCAGCAGTGAATATTCGGTGCGGCAGCCCGAAGGCTCCTACGAGCAGTACTTC. The encoded protein is CASSEYSVRQPEGSYEQYF. The full variable domain, with the rest looked up from reference TRBV2 and TRBJ2-7, is EPEVTQTPSHQVTQMGQEVILRCVPISNHLYFYWYRQILGQKVEFLVSFYNNEISEKSEIFDDQFSVERPDGSNFTLKIRSTKLEDSAMYFCASSEYSVRQPEGSYEQYFGPGTRLTVT.

The chain employs TRBV4-1 and TRBJ1-2; D uncertain. CDR1 and CDR2 (germline): MGHRA, YSYEKL. V gave up 0 bases and J gave up 6 bases, with 14 bases separating them. This CDR3 is 15 amino acids long. DNA for the CDR3: TGCGCCAGCAGCCAAGATGTTAATATGGGCAATGGCTACACCTTC. Its protein product is CASSQDVNMGNGYTF.

The chain joins TRBV5-1 to TRBJ1-1, with 7 bases lining up with TRBD1. The CDR3 length is 15 residues. The germline CDR1 and CDR2 sequences are SGHRS and YFSETQ. Trimming cost V 3 bases and J 0 bases; bases outside gene matches: 5. The CDR3 here is CASSYRTGVNTEAFF. CDR3 nucleotides: TGCGCCAGCAGCTACCGGACAGGAGTGAACACTGAAGCTTTCTTT. The whole variable domain, filled in from reference TRBV5-1 and TRBJ1-1, reads KAGVTQTPRYLIKTRGQQVTLSCSPISGHRSVSWYQQTPGQGLQFLFEYFSETQRNKGNFPGRFSGRQFSNSRSEMNVSTLELGDSALYLCASSYRTGVNTEAFFGQGTRLTVV.

The rearrangement uses TRBV5-1 and TRBJ2-7; TRBD2 matches 11 bases. The CDR3 spans 16 residues. CDR1 SGHRS and CDR2 YFSETQ come from the germline V gene. The trim removed 5 bases at V and 1 base at J, leaving 8 bases unmatched. The CDR3 is CASRPLAGGWSYEQYF. As DNA, the CDR3 is TGCGCCAGCAGACCTCTAGCGGGGGGTTGGTCCTACGAGCAGTACTTC.

The V and J genes are TRBV18 and TRBJ1-1, with 7 bases that match TRBD1. This CDR3 has 14 residues. V was clipped by 3 bases and J by 2 bases; unmatched bases: 3. The V gene's germline CDR1 is KGHSH and CDR2 LQKENI. CDR3 residues: CASSPTGINTEAFF. The CDR3, as DNA: TGTGCCAGCTCACCGACAGGGATAAACACTGAAGCTTTCTTT.